This TCR beta chain was sequenced for a study of T cell repertoires in cytomegalovirus infection. Whole-study findings and limits: Carriers of CMV plus the relevant HLA were identified by cumulative public TCR beta family frequency.

On this clonotype itself: Antigen unknown.

Germline V gives CDR1 SGHRS, CDR2 YFSETQ. The length of the CDR3 is 16 residues. The V gene lost 4 bases and the J gene lost 4 bases, with 19 bases spanning the gap. A single record per CDR3 protein comes from TCRdb applying MiXCR to the reads. Of 550,000 to 850,000 distinct CDR3 sequences listed, roughly 33% were seen once; the top ten hold approximately 18%. This TCR derives from a human donor in good health (CMV status not recorded). Some clones in this sample may be carry-over from other donors' samples. This rearrangement joins TRBV5-1 to TRBJ2-3; tentatively, D is TRBD1 (6 bases). Sequencing was performed on cultured PBMCs, taken from culture after CMV antigen stimulation. CDR3 protein: CASSVDGPQGPDTQYF. As DNA, the CDR3 is TGCGCCAGCAGCGTCGATGGTCCACAGGGTCCAGATACGCAGTATTTT.